A selection of T cell receptor beta chains follows, all from one sample in a study of T cell responses to AZD1222 COVID-19 vaccine. Sequencing used immunoSEQ multiplex PCR; TCRdb keeps in-frame clones, though not all of them. The sample includes 150,000 to 200,000 clones, approximately 92% seen only once; the top ten take less than 4%. Specimen: peripheral blood, collected 28 days after the second dose of the MenACWY control vaccine. These receptors came from an adult who received the MenACWY meningococcal vaccine as a control. Both conserved end residues are part of each CDR3. A D gene is named only where the DNA matches it firmly. The size entry is marked missing in some rows and otherwise reads once, few, many or a size class.

D gene	V gene	J gene	clone size	CDR3 protein	CDR3 DNA
.	TRBV7-3	TRBJ1-2	.	CASSLDGTYGYTF	TGTGCCAGCAGCTTAGACGGAACCTATGGCTACACCTTC
TRBD1	TRBV19	TRBJ2-5	.	CASSRILGGRETQYF	TGTGCCAGTAGCCGGATTCTAGGGGGCAGGGAGACCCAGTACTTC
.	TRBV6-5	TRBJ2-7	.	CASSYSIGGNEQYF	TGTGCCAGCAGTTACTCGATTGGGGGGAACGAGCAGTACTTC
TRBD2	TRBV7-3	TRBJ2-1	.	CASSLASGRAPFF	TGTGCCAGCAGCTTAGCTAGCGGGAGGGCCCCGTTCTTC
.	TRBV3-1/TRBV3-2	TRBJ1-2	.	CASSQDRGEGYTF	TGTGCCAGCAGCCAAGATCGGGGGGAAGGCTACACCTTC
.	TRBV6-5	TRBJ2-4	.	CASSFTGIKNIQYF	TGTGCCAGCAGCTTTACCGGGATTAAAAACATTCAGTACTTC
TRBD2	TRBV7-8	TRBJ2-1	once	CASSLDGTRANEQFF	TGTGCCAGCAGCTTAGACGGGACTAGGGCTAATGAGCAGTTCTTC
TRBD1	TRBV18	TRBJ1-2	.	CASSPFSSTGGAANYGYTF	TGTGCCAGCTCACCATTTTCATCGACAGGGGGTGCCGCTAACTATGGCTACACCTTC
TRBD2	TRBV28	TRBJ2-1	.	CASSSSPGASGRINEQFF	TGTGCCAGCAGTTCTAGCCCCGGGGCTAGCGGGAGAATCAATGAGCAGTTCTTC
.	TRBV11-2	TRBJ2-5	.	CASSSWGGEETQYF	TGTGCCAGCAGCTCGTGGGGGGGCGAAGAGACCCAGTACTTC
.	TRBV7-9	TRBJ2-1	.	CASTLLGSYNEQFF	TGTGCCAGCACCTTACTAGGCTCCTACAATGAGCAGTTCTTC
TRBD1	TRBV5-1	TRBJ1-6	.	CASSARTGGGWNSPLHF	TGCGCCAGCAGCGCCCGTACAGGGGGGGGATGGAATTCACCCCTCCACTTT
.	TRBV7-9	TRBJ2-2	.	CASSTYQASGAVELFF	TGTGCCAGCAGCACCTACCAGGCTTCAGGGGCCGTTGAGCTGTTTTTT
TRBD1	TRBV10-3	TRBJ1-3	.	CAIAQGGTGSGNTIYF	TGTGCCATCGCCCAGGGGGGGACAGGGTCTGGAAACACCATATATTTT
TRBD1	TRBV2	TRBJ1-2	once	CASSVQGDYGYTF	TGTGCCAGCAGTGTGCAGGGGGACTATGGCTACACCTTC
.	TRBV30	TRBJ1-6	.	CAWQTGTLTSPLHF	TGTGCCTGGCAGACCGGGACACTTACTTCACCCCTCCACTTT
.	TRBV5-1	TRBJ1-3	once	CASSSRGPSGNTIYF	TGCGCCAGCAGCTCCCGCGGACCCTCTGGAAACACCATATATTTT
.	TRBV7-6	TRBJ1-6	.	CASSFRSDSPLHF	TGTGCCAGCAGCTTTCGGTCCGATTCACCCCTCCACTTT
TRBD1	TRBV6-5	TRBJ2-1	.	CASSRTDRGLNEQFF	TGTGCCAGCAGCAGAACCGACAGGGGGCTGAATGAGCAGTTCTTC
TRBD1	TRBV5-1	TRBJ2-5	once	CASSSGQGGETQYF	TGCGCCAGCAGCTCGGGACAGGGGGGAGAGACCCAGTACTTC
.	TRBV7-2	TRBJ1-2	.	CASSPPPNYGYTF	TGTGCCAGCAGCCCTCCACCCAACTATGGCTACACCTTC